A selection of T cell receptor beta chains follows, all from one sample in a study of beta chain features in type 1 diabetes. Sequencing was performed with immunoSEQ multiplex PCR; in TCRdb, only in-frame clones are kept and a portion is missing. The data contain about 160,000 clones, roughly 8% of them singletons. Sequencing was performed on central memory CD4+ T cells from blood. These receptors came from a woman aged 18-35 years with type 1 diabetes. Both conserved end residues are part of each CDR3. The order of the fields is clone size, D gene, V gene, CDR3 length, J gene, CDR3 DNA, CDR3 protein. A D gene is named only where the DNA matches it firmly. Clone size, where shown, is once, few, many, or a class for clones that have expanded.

clone_size: -
d_call: -
v_call: TRBV30
cdr3_length: 14
j_call: TRBJ2-1
cdr3_nt: TGTGCCTGGAGCCCAACTAGTTTTAGCAATGAGCAGTTCTTC
cdr3_aa: CAWSPTSFSNEQFF

clone_size: -
d_call: -
v_call: TRBV4-1
cdr3_length: 17
j_call: TRBJ2-1
cdr3_nt: TGCGCCAGCAGCCAAGGGGCCCGGGACACCTCTTACAATGAGCAGTTCTTC
cdr3_aa: CASSQGARDTSYNEQFF

clone_size: few
d_call: -
v_call: TRBV7-9
cdr3_length: 11
j_call: TRBJ1-2
cdr3_nt: TGTGCCAGCAGTGAGGGAAGTGGCTACACCTTC
cdr3_aa: CASSEGSGYTF

clone_size: -
d_call: -
v_call: TRBV6-1
cdr3_length: 13
j_call: TRBJ2-6
cdr3_nt: TGTGCCACTTTAGAAAGTGGGGCCAACGTCCTGACTTTC
cdr3_aa: CATLESGANVLTF

clone_size: few
d_call: -
v_call: TRBV7-2
cdr3_length: 11
j_call: TRBJ2-7
cdr3_nt: TGTGCCAGCGCCGAGAACTACGAGCAGTACTTC
cdr3_aa: CASAENYEQYF

clone_size: -
d_call: -
v_call: TRBV11-3
cdr3_length: 15
j_call: TRBJ2-1
cdr3_nt: TGTGCCAGCAGATACAGGGCTCCGACCTACAATGAGCAGTTCTTC
cdr3_aa: CASRYRAPTYNEQFF

clone_size: few
d_call: -
v_call: TRBV4-3
cdr3_length: 18
j_call: TRBJ1-2
cdr3_nt: TGCGCCAGCAGCCAAGAACCCATTACGGGTTGGGGCAACTATGGCTACACCTTC
cdr3_aa: CASSQEPITGWGNYGYTF

clone_size: many
d_call: -
v_call: TRBV25-1
cdr3_length: 15
j_call: TRBJ2-1
cdr3_nt: TGTGCCAGCAGTCTGGGGGCAAGCTTGCCCAATGAGCAGTTCTTC
cdr3_aa: CASSLGASLPNEQFF

clone_size: few
d_call: TRBD2
v_call: TRBV7-2
cdr3_length: 17
j_call: TRBJ2-3
cdr3_nt: TGTGCCAGCAGCCTTCACCGGACTAGCGGCTCCACAGATACGCAGTATTTT
cdr3_aa: CASSLHRTSGSTDTQYF

clone_size: -
d_call: -
v_call: TRBV7-2
cdr3_length: 15
j_call: TRBJ2-5
cdr3_nt: TGTGCCAGCAGCACCGGACCTCAGGGGGGAGAGACCCAGTACTTC
cdr3_aa: CASSTGPQGGETQYF

clone_size: few
d_call: -
v_call: TRBV11-2
cdr3_length: 14
j_call: TRBJ2-5
cdr3_nt: TGTGCCAGCAGCTCAGGACAGATCCAAGAGACCCAGTACTTC
cdr3_aa: CASSSGQIQETQYF

clone_size: -
d_call: TRBD1
v_call: TRBV5-1
cdr3_length: 12
j_call: TRBJ1-2
cdr3_nt: TGCGCCAGCAGCTCTGACAGGGGTGGCTACACCTTC
cdr3_aa: CASSSDRGGYTF

clone_size: -
d_call: -
v_call: TRBV5-4
cdr3_length: 15
j_call: TRBJ2-1
cdr3_nt: TGTGCCAGCAGCTTGGACCAGCGGAGTAGTGATGAGCAGTTCTTC
cdr3_aa: CASSLDQRSSDEQFF

clone_size: -
d_call: TRBD2
v_call: TRBV28
cdr3_length: 15
j_call: TRBJ2-5
cdr3_nt: TGTGCCAGCAGGGGGGGGTCGGCCGGTCAAGAGACCCAGTACTTC
cdr3_aa: CASRGGSAGQETQYF

clone_size: few
d_call: -
v_call: TRBV7-6
cdr3_length: 14
j_call: TRBJ2-5
cdr3_nt: TGTGCCAGCAGCTTAGACGGGGGTGGTGAGACCCAGTACTTC
cdr3_aa: CASSLDGGGETQYF

clone_size: many
d_call: -
v_call: TRBV28
cdr3_length: 16
j_call: TRBJ2-1
cdr3_nt: TGTGCCAGCAGTTTAGGCCACAGTTTTCGAGGGAATGAGCAGTTCTTC
cdr3_aa: CASSLGHSFRGNEQFF

clone_size: -
d_call: -
v_call: TRBV5-1
cdr3_length: 16
j_call: TRBJ2-7
cdr3_nt: TGCGCCAGCAGCTTGGAGTGGTCGGGAAGCCCCTACGAGCAGTACTTC
cdr3_aa: CASSLEWSGSPYEQYF

clone_size: few
d_call: -
v_call: TRBV28
cdr3_length: 12
j_call: TRBJ2-3
cdr3_nt: TGTGCCAGCAGTCAACTCCGGGATACGCAGTATTTT
cdr3_aa: CASSQLRDTQYF

clone_size: -
d_call: -
v_call: TRBV5-4
cdr3_length: 14
j_call: TRBJ1-1
cdr3_nt: TGTGCCAGCAGCTTGGGACAGGCCGGGCGGGTGGCTTTCTTT
cdr3_aa: CASSLGQAGRVAFF

clone_size: -
d_call: -
v_call: TRBV7-9
cdr3_length: 14
j_call: TRBJ2-4
cdr3_nt: TGTGCCAGCAGCTTCAATTCAGAGGATCCCATTCAGTACTTC
cdr3_aa: CASSFNSEDPIQYF

clone_size: -
d_call: -
v_call: TRBV9
cdr3_length: 14
j_call: TRBJ2-7
cdr3_nt: TGTGCCAGCAGCGTAGTACCTTCCTCCTACGAGCAGTACTTC
cdr3_aa: CASSVVPSSYEQYF

clone_size: -
d_call: TRBD2
v_call: TRBV7-9
cdr3_length: 16
j_call: TRBJ2-7
cdr3_nt: TGTGCCAGCAGCTCCACAGCGGGAGGGTGGGCCTACGAGCAGTACTTC
cdr3_aa: CASSSTAGGWAYEQYF

clone_size: -
d_call: TRBD1
v_call: TRBV4-3
cdr3_length: 15
j_call: TRBJ1-2
cdr3_nt: TGCGCCAGCAGCCAACAGGACAGGGGAAACTATGGCTACACCTTC
cdr3_aa: CASSQQDRGNYGYTF

clone_size: few
d_call: -
v_call: TRBV4-1
cdr3_length: 15
j_call: TRBJ2-2
cdr3_nt: TGCGCCAGCAGCCAACAGACAGCGAACACCGGGGAGCTGTTTTTT
cdr3_aa: CASSQQTANTGELFF

clone_size: -
d_call: TRBD2
v_call: TRBV6-5
cdr3_length: 16
j_call: TRBJ2-2
cdr3_nt: TGTGCCAGCAGTTACTCCCCGGGACTACAGGTCGGGGAGCTGTTTTTT
cdr3_aa: CASSYSPGLQVGELFF

clone_size: few
d_call: TRBD2
v_call: TRBV29-1
cdr3_length: 14
j_call: TRBJ2-1
cdr3_nt: TGCAGCGTCACCGGGACTAGCGACATAAATGAGCAGTTCTTC
cdr3_aa: CSVTGTSDINEQFF